This paragraph reports one T cell receptor (gamma chain). Antigen specificity is unknown. Since a far larger clone is one base different, this is likely a read error. The CDR3 runs 16 residues. Germline V gives CDR1 GITISATS, CDR2 ISYDGTV (reference sequence). This entry belongs to a study of gammadelta T cells in human blood. Study results and caveats: Microbial exposure appeared to drive polyclonal γδ T cell expansion after birth.

TCRdb reanalyzed the RT-PCR reads using CATT. The table has about 200 gamma-chain clones, 45% to 65% seen once. What was sequenced was Vgamma9Vdelta2 gamma-delta T cells from adult blood. The chain couples TRGV9 to TRGJP. The sequence came from a human donor. CDR3 bases: TGTGCCGTGTGGGAGGGCAGGGAGTTGGGCAAAAAAATCAAGGTATTT. Its translation is CAVWEGRELGKKIKVF.